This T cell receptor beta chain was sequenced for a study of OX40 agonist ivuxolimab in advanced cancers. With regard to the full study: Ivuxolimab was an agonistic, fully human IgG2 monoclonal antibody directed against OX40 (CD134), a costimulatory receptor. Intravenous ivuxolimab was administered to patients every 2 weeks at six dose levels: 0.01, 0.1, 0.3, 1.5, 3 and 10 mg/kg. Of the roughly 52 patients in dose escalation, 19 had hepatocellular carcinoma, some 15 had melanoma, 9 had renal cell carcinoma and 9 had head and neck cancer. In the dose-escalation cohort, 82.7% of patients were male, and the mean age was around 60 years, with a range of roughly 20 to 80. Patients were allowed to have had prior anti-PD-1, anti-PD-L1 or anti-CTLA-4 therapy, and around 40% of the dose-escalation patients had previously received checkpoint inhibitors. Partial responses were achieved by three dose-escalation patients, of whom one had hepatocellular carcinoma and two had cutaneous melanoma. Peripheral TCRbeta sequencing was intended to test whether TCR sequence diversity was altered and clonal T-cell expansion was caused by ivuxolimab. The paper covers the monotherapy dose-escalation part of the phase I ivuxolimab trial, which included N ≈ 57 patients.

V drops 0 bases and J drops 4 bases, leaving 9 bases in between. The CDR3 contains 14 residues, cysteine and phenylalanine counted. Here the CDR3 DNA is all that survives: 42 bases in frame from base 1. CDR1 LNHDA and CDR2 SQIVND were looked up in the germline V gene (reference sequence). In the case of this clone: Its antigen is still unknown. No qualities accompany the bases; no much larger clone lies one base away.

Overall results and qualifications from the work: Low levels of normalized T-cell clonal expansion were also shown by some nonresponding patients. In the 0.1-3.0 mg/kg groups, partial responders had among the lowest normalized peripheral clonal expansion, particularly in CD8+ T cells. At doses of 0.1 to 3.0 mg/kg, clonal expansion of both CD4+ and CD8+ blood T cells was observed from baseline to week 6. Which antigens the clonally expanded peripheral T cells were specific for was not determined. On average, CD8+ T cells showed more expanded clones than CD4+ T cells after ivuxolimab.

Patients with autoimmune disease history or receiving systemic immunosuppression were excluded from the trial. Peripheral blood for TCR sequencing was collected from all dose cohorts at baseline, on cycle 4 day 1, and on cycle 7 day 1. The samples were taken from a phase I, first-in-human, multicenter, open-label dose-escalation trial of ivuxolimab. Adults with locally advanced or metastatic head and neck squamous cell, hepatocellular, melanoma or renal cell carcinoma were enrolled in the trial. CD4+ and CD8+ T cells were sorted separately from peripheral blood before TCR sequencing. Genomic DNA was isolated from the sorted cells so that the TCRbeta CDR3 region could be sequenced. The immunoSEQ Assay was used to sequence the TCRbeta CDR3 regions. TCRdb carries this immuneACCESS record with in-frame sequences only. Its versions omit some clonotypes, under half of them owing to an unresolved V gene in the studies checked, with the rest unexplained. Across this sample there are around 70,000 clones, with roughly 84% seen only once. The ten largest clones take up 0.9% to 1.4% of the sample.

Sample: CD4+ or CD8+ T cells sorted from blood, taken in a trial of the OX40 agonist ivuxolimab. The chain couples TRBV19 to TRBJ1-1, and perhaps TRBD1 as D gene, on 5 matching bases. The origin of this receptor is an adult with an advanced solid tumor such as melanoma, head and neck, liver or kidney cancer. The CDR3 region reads CASSIDWGGTEAFF. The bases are TGTGCCAGTAGTATAGACTGGGGGGGCACTGAAGCTTTCTTT.